This T cell receptor beta chain originates from a study of radiotherapy plus CTLA-4 blockade in lung cancer. Overall study findings and caveats: Subsequent to radiotherapy plus ipilimumab, tumor-derived TCR clones underwent expansion in blood. The best predictor of response was reported to be early blood T cell clone dynamics, with interferon-beta.

Some clones are missing from TCRdb's copy, which holds only in-frame ones; the method was immunoSEQ multiplex PCR. The sample has under 110,000 clones; under 90% are singletons. The CDR3 consists of 15 residues. V shed 7 bases and J shed 4 bases, with 20 bases lying between them. Germline loops: CDR1 MDHEN, CDR2 SYDVKM. With respect to this clone: The antigen is not known.

The specimen comprised peripheral blood, sampled from a patient treated with radiotherapy plus ipilimumab. The sequence derives from a human donor with non-small cell lung cancer that progressed on radiotherapy plus ipilimumab. Some clones in this sample may be carry-over from other donors' samples. This rearrangement joins TRBV28 to TRBJ2-7, with no clear D. CDR3 bases: TGTGCCAGCATTTCCCCCTATCGGCGGACGTACGAGCAGTACTTC. Translation: CASISPYRRTYEQYF.